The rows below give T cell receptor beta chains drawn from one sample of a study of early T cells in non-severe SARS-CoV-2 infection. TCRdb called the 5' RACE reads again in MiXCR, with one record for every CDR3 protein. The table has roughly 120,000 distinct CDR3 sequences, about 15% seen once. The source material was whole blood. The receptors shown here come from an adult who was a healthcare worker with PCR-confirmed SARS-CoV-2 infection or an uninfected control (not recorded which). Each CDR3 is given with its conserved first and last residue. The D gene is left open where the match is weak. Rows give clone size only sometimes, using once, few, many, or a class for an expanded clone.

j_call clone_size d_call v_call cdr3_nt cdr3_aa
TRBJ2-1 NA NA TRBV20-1 TGCAGTGCTAGCGAATTTACGGGCCAGCGGTACAATGAGCAGTTCTTC CSASEFTGQRYNEQFF
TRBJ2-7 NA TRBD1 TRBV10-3 TGTGCCATCAGAGGGCAAGGGGGCCACGAGCAGTACTTC CAIRGQGGHEQYF
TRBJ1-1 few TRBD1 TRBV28 TGTGCCAGCAGCCCGGGACAGACTCTATTTGAAGCTTTCTTT CASSPGQTLFEAFF
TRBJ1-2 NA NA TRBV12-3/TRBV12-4 TGTGCCAGCAGTTTAGGACAGGCTCACTATGGCTACACCTTC CASSLGQAHYGYTF
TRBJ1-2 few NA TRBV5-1 TGCGCCAGCAGCTTTTGGGGAGACTTACTCAACTATGGCTACACCTTC CASSFWGDLLNYGYTF
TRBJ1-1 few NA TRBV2 TGTGCCAGCAGTGAAGCCGGGGGGAACACTGAAGCTTTCTTT CASSEAGGNTEAFF
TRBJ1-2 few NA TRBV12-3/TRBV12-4 TGTGCCAGCAGAGATATCTATGGCTACACCTTC CASRDIYGYTF
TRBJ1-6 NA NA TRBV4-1 TGCGCCAGCAGCCAAGAGGTCAGGGGACCGAGTTCACCCCTCCACTTT CASSQEVRGPSSPLHF
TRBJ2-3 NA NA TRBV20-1 TGCAGTGCTGGGAAGGACACGGGAGATACGCAGTATTTT CSAGKDTGDTQYF
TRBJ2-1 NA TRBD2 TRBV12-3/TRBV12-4 TGTGCCAGCAGTTTTAGTGGGGGGGTTGAGCAGTTCTTC CASSFSGGVEQFF
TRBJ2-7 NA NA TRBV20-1 TGCAGTGCTAGAGAGGGTAGGGAAGGGAATATCAAGCAGTACTTC CSAREGREGNIKQYF
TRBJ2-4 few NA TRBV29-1 TGCAGCGCCGGACAGTTGGATGAGAACATTCAGTACTTC CSAGQLDENIQYF
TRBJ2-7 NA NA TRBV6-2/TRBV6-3 TGTGCCAGCAGCCGGAACAACCCATCCTACGAGCAGTACTTC CASSRNNPSYEQYF
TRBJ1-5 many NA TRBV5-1 TGCGCCAGCAGCTTAGACCTAAATCAGCCCCAGCATTTT CASSLDLNQPQHF
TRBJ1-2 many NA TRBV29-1 TGCAGCGTTGGAGTAGAGGAAGCGGGCTACACCTTC CSVGVEEAGYTF
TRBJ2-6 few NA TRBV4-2 TGTGCCAGCAGCCAAGACCCGGGGACTCACGGGGCCAACGTCCTGACTTTC CASSQDPGTHGANVLTF
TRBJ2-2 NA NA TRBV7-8 TGTGCCAGCAGCCCCGGAGGGGGGGTGAACGGGGAGCTGTTTTTT CASSPGGGVNGELFF
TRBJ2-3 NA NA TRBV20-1 TGCAGTGCTAGACCTATCGACAGCACAGATACGCAGTATTTT CSARPIDSTDTQYF
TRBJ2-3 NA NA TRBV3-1 TGTGCCAGCAGCCATTCGACAGGAGATACGCAGTATTTT CASSHSTGDTQYF